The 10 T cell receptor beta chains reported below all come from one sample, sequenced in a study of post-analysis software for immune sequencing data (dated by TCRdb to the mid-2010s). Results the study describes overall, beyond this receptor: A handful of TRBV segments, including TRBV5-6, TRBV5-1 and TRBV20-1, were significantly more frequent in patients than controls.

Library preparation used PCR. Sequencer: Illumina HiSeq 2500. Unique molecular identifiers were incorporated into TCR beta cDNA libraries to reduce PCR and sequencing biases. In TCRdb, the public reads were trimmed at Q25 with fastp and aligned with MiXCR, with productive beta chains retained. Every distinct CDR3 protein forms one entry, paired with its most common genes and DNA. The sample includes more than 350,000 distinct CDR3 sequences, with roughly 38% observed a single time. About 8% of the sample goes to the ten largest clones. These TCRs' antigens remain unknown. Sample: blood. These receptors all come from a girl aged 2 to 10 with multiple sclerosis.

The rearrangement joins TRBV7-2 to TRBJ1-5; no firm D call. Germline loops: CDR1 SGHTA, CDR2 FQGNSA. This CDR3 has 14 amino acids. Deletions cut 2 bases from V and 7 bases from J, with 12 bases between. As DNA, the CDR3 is TGTGCCAGCAGCTTACTGTCAGGTGAACAGCCCCAGCATTTT. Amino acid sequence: CASSLLSGEQPQHF. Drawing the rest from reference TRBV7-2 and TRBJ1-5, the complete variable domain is GAGVSQSPSNKVTEKGKDVELRCDPISGHTALYWYRQSLGQGLEFLIYFQGNSAPDKSGLPSDRFSAERTGGSVSTLTIQRTQQEDSAVYLCASSLLSGEQPQHFGDGTRLSIL.

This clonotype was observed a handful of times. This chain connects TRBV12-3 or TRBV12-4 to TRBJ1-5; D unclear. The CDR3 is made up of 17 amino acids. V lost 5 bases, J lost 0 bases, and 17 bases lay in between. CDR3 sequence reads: CASSTDFGPNSNQPQHF. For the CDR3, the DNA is TGTGCCAGCAGTACCGACTTTGGACCTAATAGCAATCAGCCCCAGCATTTT.

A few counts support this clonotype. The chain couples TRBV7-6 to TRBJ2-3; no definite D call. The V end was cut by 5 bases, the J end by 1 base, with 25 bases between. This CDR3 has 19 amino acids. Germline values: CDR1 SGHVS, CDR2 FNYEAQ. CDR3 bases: TGTGCCAGCAGCCTAACCGCACGGGCTTGGGGTGGTGGCACAGATACGCAGTATTTT. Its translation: CASSLTARAWGGGTDTQYF.

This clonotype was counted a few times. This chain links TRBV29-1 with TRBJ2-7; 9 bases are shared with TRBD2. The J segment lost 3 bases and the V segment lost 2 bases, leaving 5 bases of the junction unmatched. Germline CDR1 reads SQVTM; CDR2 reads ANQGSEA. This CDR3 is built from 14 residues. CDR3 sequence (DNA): TGCAGCGTTGAACTAGCGGGACCCGGCTACGAGCAGTACTTC. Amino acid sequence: CSVELAGPGYEQYF.

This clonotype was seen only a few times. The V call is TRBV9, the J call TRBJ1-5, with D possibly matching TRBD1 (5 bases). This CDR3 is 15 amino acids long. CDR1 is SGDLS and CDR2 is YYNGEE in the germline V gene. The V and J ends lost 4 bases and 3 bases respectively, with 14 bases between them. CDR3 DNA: TGTGCCAGCAGCCCCCGAGGGACGGTCAATCAGCCCCAGCATTTT. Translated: CASSPRGTVNQPQHF. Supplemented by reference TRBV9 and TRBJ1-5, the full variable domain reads DSGVTQTPKHLITATGQRVTLRCSPRSGDLSVYWYQQSLDQGLQFLIQYYNGEERAKGNILERFSAQQFPDLHSELNLSSLELGDSALYFCASSPRGTVNQPQHFGDGTRLSIL.

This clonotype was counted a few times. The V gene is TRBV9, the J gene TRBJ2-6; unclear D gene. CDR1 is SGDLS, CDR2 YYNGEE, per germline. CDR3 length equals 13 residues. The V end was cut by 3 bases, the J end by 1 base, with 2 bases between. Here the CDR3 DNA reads TGTGCCAGCAGCGCGTCTGGGGCCAACGTCCTGACTTTC. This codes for CASSASGANVLTF.

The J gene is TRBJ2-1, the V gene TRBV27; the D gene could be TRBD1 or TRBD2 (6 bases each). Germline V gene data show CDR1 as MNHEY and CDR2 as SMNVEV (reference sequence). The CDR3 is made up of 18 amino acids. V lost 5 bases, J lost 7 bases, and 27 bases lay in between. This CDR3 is CASSPKPGAGSRTNEQFF. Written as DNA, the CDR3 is TGTGCCAGCAGTCCCAAACCGGGGGCAGGTTCAAGGACTAATGAGCAGTTCTTC.

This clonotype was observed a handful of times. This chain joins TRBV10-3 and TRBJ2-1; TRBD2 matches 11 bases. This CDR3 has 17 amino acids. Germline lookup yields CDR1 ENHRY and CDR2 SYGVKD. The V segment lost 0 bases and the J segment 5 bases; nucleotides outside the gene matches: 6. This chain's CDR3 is CAISESSSGRRDNEQFF. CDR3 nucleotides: TGTGCCATCAGTGAGTCGTCTAGCGGGAGGCGAGACAATGAGCAGTTCTTC.

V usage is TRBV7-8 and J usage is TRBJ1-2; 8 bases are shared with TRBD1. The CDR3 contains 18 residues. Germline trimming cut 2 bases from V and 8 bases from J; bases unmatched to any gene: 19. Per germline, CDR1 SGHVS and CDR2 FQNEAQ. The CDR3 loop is CASSLSLDRGLLSEGYTF. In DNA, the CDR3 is TGTGCCAGCAGCTTATCCCTAGACAGGGGCTTACTGAGCGAAGGCTACACCTTC.

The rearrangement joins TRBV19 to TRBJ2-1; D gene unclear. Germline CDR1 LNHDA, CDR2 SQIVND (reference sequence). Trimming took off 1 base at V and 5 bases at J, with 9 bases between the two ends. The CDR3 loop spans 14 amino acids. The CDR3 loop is CASSIAGRDNEQFF. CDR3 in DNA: TGTGCCAGTAGTATAGCCGGACGAGACAATGAGCAGTTCTTC.